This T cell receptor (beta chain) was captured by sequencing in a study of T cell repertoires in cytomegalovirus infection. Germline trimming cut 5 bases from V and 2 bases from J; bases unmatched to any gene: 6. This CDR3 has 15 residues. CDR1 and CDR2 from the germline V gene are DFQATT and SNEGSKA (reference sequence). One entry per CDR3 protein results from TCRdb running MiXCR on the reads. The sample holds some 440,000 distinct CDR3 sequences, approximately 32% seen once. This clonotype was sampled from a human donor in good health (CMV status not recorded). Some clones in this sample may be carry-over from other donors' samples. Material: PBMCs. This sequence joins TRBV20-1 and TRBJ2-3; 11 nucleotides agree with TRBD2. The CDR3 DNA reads TGCAGTGCTGCTCGACTAGCGGGATCCACAGATACGCAGTATTTT. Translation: CSAARLAGSTDTQYF.